These 5 T cell receptor beta chains originate from one sample sequenced in a study of post-analysis software for immune sequencing data. Prepared libraries of TCR beta cDNA carried unique molecular identifiers. TCRdb called the PCR reads again in MiXCR, with one record for every CDR3 protein. The data hold approximately 250,000 distinct CDR3 sequences, with roughly a third observed a single time. For these receptors, no antigen is known. Study findings and constraints: In patients, TRBV5-6, TRBV5-1 and TRBV20-1 belonged to roughly five TRBV segments found more frequently than in controls.

The sample consisted of blood. These receptors came from a girl aged 10 to 17 with multiple sclerosis.

This clonotype was recorded at least ten times. The CDR3 sequence: CASSILAGVGGDTQYF. CDR3 sequence (DNA): TGTGCCAGCAGCATCTTAGCGGGAGTCGGAGGGGATACGCAGTATTTT. V usage is TRBV9 and J usage is TRBJ2-3, with 9 bases lining up with TRBD2. After removal of 4 bases from V and 6 bases from J, the junction contained 12 bases not matched to a gene. Per germline, CDR1 SGDLS and CDR2 YYNGEE. The CDR3 loop spans 16 amino acids. The full variable domain, in which reference TRBV9 and TRBJ2-3 provide the parts outside the CDR3, is DSGVTQTPKHLITATGQRVTLRCSPRSGDLSVYWYQQSLDQGLQFLIQYYNGEERAKGNILERFSAQQFPDLHSELNLSSLELGDSALYFCASSILAGVGGDTQYFGPGTRLTVL.

V and J are TRBV12-3 or TRBV12-4 and TRBJ2-3, with a possible D match to TRBD1 (6 bases). V was shortened by 3 bases and J by 15 bases, with 19 bases between the two germline ends. The CDR3 runs 13 residues. The CDR3 reads CASSFARTDMQYF. Here the CDR3 DNA reads TGTGCCAGCAGTTTCGCCAGGACAGATATGCAATATTTT.

The rearrangement joins TRBV7-3 to TRBJ2-1; TRBD1 aligns across 8 bases. Trimming took 5 bases from V and 8 from J; bases not matched to a gene: 8. The CDR3 runs 14 residues. Germline values: CDR1 SGHTA, CDR2 FQGTGA. CDR3 DNA sequence: TGTGCCAGCAGCACAAGGACAGGGCACTATGAGCAGTTCTTC. Translated, it gives CASSTRTGHYEQFF.

Concerning this clonotype itself: A read error is possible here, since a much larger clone lies one base away. The rearrangement links TRBV15 to TRBJ2-1; the D gene is possibly TRBD1 (5 bases). The CDR3 has 18 amino acids. Germline V gene lookup returns CDR1 LNHNV and CDR2 YYDKDF (reference sequence). For the CDR3, the DNA is TGTGCCACCAGTGAGGCACAAGATAAGGGGTTTGCCTACAATAAGCAGTTCTTC. This sequence encodes CATSEAQDKGFAYNKQFF.

This clonotype was seen ten or more times. The chain joins TRBV12-3 or TRBV12-4 to TRBJ2-3; TRBD1 matches 7 bases. The V gene end was trimmed by 5 bases and the J gene end by 10 bases; junction bases not matched to a gene: 9. The CDR3 is 13 amino acids. CDR3 region: CASSPSRDSPQYF. The CDR3 bases are TGTGCCAGCAGTCCCTCCCGGGACAGCCCGCAGTATTTT.